The 22 T cell receptor beta chains listed next were all sequenced from one sample in a study of blood T cell repertoires in COVID-19. Profiled with immunoSEQ multiplex PCR; TCRdb holds only in-frame clones, not every one. Among about 160,000 clones listed, about 85% were seen once. Source material: PBMCs or T cells enriched from blood (not recorded which). The receptors come from a woman aged 40 to 55 who had been exposed to COVID-19.

This clone was counted once. The chain couples TRBV5-4 to TRBJ2-7; possibly TRBD1 for D (5 bases). Germline V lookup: CDR1 SGHNT, CDR2 YYREEE (reference sequence). The CDR3 runs to 14 residues. V was shortened by 0 bases and J by 4 bases, with 11 bases between the two germline ends. The CDR3 loop reads CASSLEQGRYEQYF. The CDR3 coding sequence is TGTGCCAGCAGCTTGGAGCAGGGCCGGTACGAGCAGTACTTC. Filled out from reference TRBV5-4 and TRBJ2-7, the complete variable domain reads ETGVTQSPTHLIKTRGQQVTLRCSSQSGHNTVSWYQQALGQGPQFIFQYYREEENGRGNFPPRFSGLQFPNYSSELNVNALELDDSALYLCASSLEQGRYEQYFGPGTRLTVT.

The chain employs TRBV2 and TRBJ1-4; no clear D. V lost 6 bases and J 7 bases, leaving 12 bases between the germline ends. Germline V CDR1 and CDR2: SNHLY, FYNNEI. This CDR3 is built from 13 residues. The CDR3 protein is CASRADSLEKLFF. In DNA form, the CDR3 reads TGTGCCAGCAGGGCAGACTCGCTTGAAAAACTGTTTTTT.

J is TRBJ1-4 and V is TRBV7-9, with a tentative D call TRBD1 (6 bases). Looked up from germline, CDR1 is SEHNR and CDR2 is FQNEAQ (reference sequence). CDR3 length: 14 amino acids. Trimming stripped 5 bases from V and 3 bases from J, with 10 bases between. In nucleotides, the CDR3 is TGTGCCAGCAGCGCCCGGACAGCTAATGAAAAACTGTTTTTT. Translation gives CASSARTANEKLFF.

The chain joins TRBV7-2 to TRBJ1-1; 7 bases are a match to TRBD1. The CDR3 totals 11 residues. V lost 6 bases to trimming and J lost 8 bases; unmatched junction nucleotides: 3. Germline V lookup: CDR1 SGHTA, CDR2 FQGNSA. CDR3 protein: CASRDRIEAFF. The CDR3 region has the DNA TGTGCCAGCAGGGACAGGATAGAAGCTTTCTTT.

This sequence joins TRBV12-3 or TRBV12-4 and TRBJ1-4; no clear D. The CDR3 totals 13 residues. Trimming took off 3 bases at V and 2 bases at J, with 4 bases between the two ends. CDR3 loop: CASSFLTNEKLFF. The CDR3 DNA reads as TGTGCCAGCAGTTTTCTTACTAATGAAAAACTGTTTTTT.

The V gene is TRBV19, the J gene TRBJ2-2; a possible D gene is TRBD1 (6 bases). There are 14 residues in the CDR3. With 5 bases removed from V and 6 bases from J, the gap between germline ends came to 13 bases. Germline V lookup: CDR1 LNHDA, CDR2 SQIVND (reference sequence). CDR3: CASSGQGFAGELFF. In nucleotides, the CDR3 is TGTGCCAGTAGTGGCCAGGGGTTCGCCGGGGAGCTGTTTTTT.

This clone appeared a few times. V usage is TRBV14 and J usage is TRBJ2-7, with TRBD2 as a possible D gene (6 bases). CDR3 length: 16 residues. The ends were cut back, 1 base at V and 2 bases at J, with 15 bases in the middle. Germline V gives CDR1 SGHDN, CDR2 FVKESK. This chain's CDR3 is CASSQVGFTGAYEQYF. DNA of the CDR3: TGTGCCAGCAGCCAAGTGGGCTTCACGGGGGCCTACGAGCAGTACTTC.

The gene calls are TRBV5-4 and TRBJ2-3; TRBD2 agrees at 8 bases. With 2 bases clipped from V and 4 bases from J, the junction kept 12 bases outside the gene matches. Germline CDR1 and CDR2: SGHNT and YYREEE (reference sequence). The CDR3 is 17 amino acids. CDR3 coding DNA: TGTGCCAGCAGCTTTACCAGCGGGGGCTCTGGCGCAGATACGCAGTATTTT. Protein product: CASSFTSGGSGADTQYF.

CDR3 sequence: CASSHRGRSSGNTIYF. In DNA form, the CDR3 reads TGTGCCAGCAGCCACAGGGGACGGAGCTCTGGAAACACCATATATTTT. This rearrangement joins TRBV3-1 (or the pseudogene TRBV3-2) to TRBJ1-3, with D maybe TRBD1 (6 bases). With 3 bases removed from V and 0 bases from J, the gap between germline ends came to 12 bases. Germline-derived CDR1 and CDR2 are LGHDT and YNNKEL (reference sequence). The CDR3 runs 16 residues.

The V gene is TRBV3-1 (or the pseudogene TRBV3-2), the J gene TRBJ2-7, with TRBD2 as a possible D gene (6 bases). Trimming took 0 bases from V and 3 from J, leaving 15 bases between them. The CDR3 spans 16 residues. Germline V gene sequence: CDR1 LGHDT, CDR2 YNNKEL (reference sequence). The CDR3 sequence is CASSQEGTGRGYEQYF. In nucleotides, the CDR3 is TGTGCCAGCAGCCAAGAGGGTACTGGGCGGGGCTACGAGCAGTACTTC.

The chain carries TRBV28 and TRBJ1-2; the match to TRBD1 covers 11 bases. Germline loops: CDR1 MDHEN, CDR2 SYDVKM. The length of the CDR3 is 13 residues. The V and J ends lost 4 bases and 8 bases, in that order; junction bases with no gene match: 3. The CDR3 sequence is CASSSDRGLGYTF. The CDR3 DNA reads TGTGCCAGCAGTTCGGACAGGGGGCTCGGCTACACCTTC.

J is TRBJ2-5 and V is TRBV28; a possible D gene is TRBD1 (6 bases). The V end lost 7 bases, the J end lost 3 bases, and 12 bases lay between the germline ends. The CDR3 contains 13 residues. Germline V gene lookup returns CDR1 MDHEN and CDR2 SYDVKM. This chain's CDR3 is CASKPGVEETQYF. The CDR3, as DNA: TGTGCCAGCAAACCAGGGGTAGAAGAGACCCAGTACTTC.

The genes are TRBV4-1 and TRBJ1-4; a possible D gene is TRBD1 (5 bases). Germline-derived CDR1 and CDR2 are MGHRA and YSYEKL. V was cut by 5 bases and J by 7 bases, with 20 bases left in between. This CDR3 is 16 amino acids long. Here the CDR3 reads CASSSSDQGFGEKLFF. CDR3 DNA: TGCGCCAGCAGCTCATCCGATCAGGGTTTTGGTGAAAAACTGTTTTTT.

This chain links TRBV18 with TRBJ1-1; D not certain. This CDR3 is 14 amino acids long. The V end lost 4 bases, the J end lost 0 bases, and 9 bases lay between the germline ends. Germline CDR1 and CDR2: KGHSH and LQKENI. CDR3 in DNA: TGTGCCAGCTCACGACTGCCTATGAACACTGAAGCTTTCTTT. This sequence encodes CASSRLPMNTEAFF.

CDR3 nucleotides: TGTGCCAGCTCACCCTATCAGGAGGTCCCCAATCAGCCCCAGCATTTT. This codes for CASSPYQEVPNQPQHF. The chain employs TRBV18 and TRBJ1-5; D unclear. Germline-derived CDR1 and CDR2 are KGHSH and LQKENI. Trimming cost V 3 bases and J 3 bases, with 15 bases left between them. The CDR3 has 16 residues.

The V and J genes are TRBV21-1 and TRBJ1-1; no check of the table's D call, TRBD1, against the DNA was made. TRBV21-1 is tagged as a pseudogene. The CDR3 loop spans 15 amino acids. CDR3: CASRPRGGRNTEAFF. The CDR3 nucleotides read TGTGCCAGCAGGCCTCGAGGGGGACGGAACACTGAAGCTTTCTTT.

The chain carries TRBV4-3 and TRBJ2-3, with 13 positions matching TRBD2. The CDR3 is 18 amino acids. Trimming cost V 0 bases and J 1 base; bases outside gene matches: 4. Germline CDR1 reads LGHNA; CDR2 reads YSLEER. The CDR3 nucleotides are TGCGCCAGCAGCCAAGACAGAGGGACTAGCGGGGGCACAGATACGCAGTATTTT. Its protein is CASSQDRGTSGGTDTQYF.

The chain has TRBV11-2 and TRBJ1-1; D might be TRBD1 (6 bases). The V end lost 6 bases, the J end lost 4 bases, and 15 bases lay between the germline ends. The CDR3 runs 14 residues. Germline CDR1 is SGHAT and CDR2 is FQNNGV. Here the CDR3 DNA reads TGTGCCAGCAGTAGGGGGGGGCCCGGCACTGAAGCTTTCTTT. As protein: CASSRGGPGTEAFF.

The rearrangement uses TRBV20-1 and TRBJ1-1; D gene uncertain. The CDR3 sequence is 11 residues long. Germline loops: CDR1 DFQATT, CDR2 SNEGSKA (reference sequence). The DNA for the CDR3 is TGCAGCAGCCCTAGCGTCACTGAAGCTTTCTTT. Encoded protein: CSSPSVTEAFF.

The chain links TRBV5-4 to TRBJ1-4, with 8 bases matching TRBD1. The germline CDR1 and CDR2 sequences are SGHNT and YYREEE (reference sequence). The ends lost 4 bases at V and 8 bases at J; junction bases unmatched: 4. The CDR3 runs to 13 residues. In nucleotides, the CDR3 is TGTGCCAGCAGCGGACAGGGTGAGGAAAAACTGTTTTTT. Translating gives CASSGQGEEKLFF. Looking up the rest from reference TRBV5-4 and TRBJ1-4 gives the full variable domain: ETGVTQSPTHLIKTRGQQVTLRCSSQSGHNTVSWYQQALGQGPQFIFQYYREEENGRGNFPPRFSGLQFPNYSSELNVNALELDDSALYLCASSGQGEEKLFFGSGTQLSVL.

The rearrangement joins TRBV6-1 to TRBJ2-3, with 10 bases matching TRBD1. This CDR3 region has 17 residues. Germline assignment: CDR1 MNHNS and CDR2 SASEGT. V dropped 4 bases and J dropped 0; count of bases not matched to a gene: 7. For the CDR3, the DNA is TGTGCCAGCAGTGCACTTGGGACAGGGGCCAGCACAGATACGCAGTATTTT. Encoded protein: CASSALGTGASTDTQYF.

The chain uses TRBV6-2 or TRBV6-3 and TRBJ2-7, with D perhaps matching TRBD2 (5 bases). This CDR3 has 16 residues. Trimming stripped 0 bases from V and 2 bases from J, with 14 bases between. Germline assignment: CDR1 MNHEY and CDR2 SVGEGT. The CDR3 coding sequence is TGTGCCAGCAGTTACTCGGAACAGAACGGGGCCTACGAGCAGTACTTC. Encoded protein: CASSYSEQNGAYEQYF.